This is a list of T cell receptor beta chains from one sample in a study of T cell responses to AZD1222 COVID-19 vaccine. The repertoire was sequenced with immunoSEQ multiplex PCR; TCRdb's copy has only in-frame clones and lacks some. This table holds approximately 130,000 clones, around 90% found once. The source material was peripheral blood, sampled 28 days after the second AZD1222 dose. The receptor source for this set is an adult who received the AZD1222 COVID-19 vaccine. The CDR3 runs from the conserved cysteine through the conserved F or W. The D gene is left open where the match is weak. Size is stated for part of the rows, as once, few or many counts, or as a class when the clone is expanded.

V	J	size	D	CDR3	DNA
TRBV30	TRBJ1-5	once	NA	CAWSFGQRNQPQHF	TGTGCCTGGAGTTTTGGGCAACGCAATCAGCCCCAGCATTTT
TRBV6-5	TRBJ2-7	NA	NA	CASSPRSSIRYEQYF	TGTGCCAGCAGCCCGAGATCTTCGATCCGATACGAGCAGTACTTC
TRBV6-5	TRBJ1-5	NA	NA	CASRARGGRSQPQHF	TGTGCCAGCAGGGCGCGTGGGGGAAGGAGTCAGCCCCAGCATTTT
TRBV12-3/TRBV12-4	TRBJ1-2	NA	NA	CASSSGAGSGYTF	TGTGCCAGCAGTTCCGGGGCTGGATCTGGCTACACCTTC
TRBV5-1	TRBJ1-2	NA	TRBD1	CASRPPGQDYGYTF	TGCGCCAGCAGGCCGCCGGGACAGGACTATGGCTACACCTTC
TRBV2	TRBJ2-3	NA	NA	CATAGVGPDTQYF	TGTGCCACGGCCGGGGTGGGCCCAGATACGCAGTATTTT
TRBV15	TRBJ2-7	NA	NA	CATSRDSTYEQYF	TGTGCCACCAGCAGAGATTCAACCTACGAGCAGTACTTC
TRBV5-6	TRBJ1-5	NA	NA	CASSRGGGQPQHF	TGTGCCAGCAGTAGGGGTGGAGGACAGCCCCAGCATTTT
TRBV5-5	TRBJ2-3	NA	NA	CASSLNPSDTQYF	TGTGCCAGCAGCTTGAATCCTTCAGATACGCAGTATTTT
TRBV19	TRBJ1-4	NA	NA	CASRNGQTTNEKLFF	TGTGCCAGTAGAAACGGACAGACTACTAATGAAAAACTGTTTTTT
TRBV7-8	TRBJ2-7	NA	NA	CASSSPQHGTYEQYF	TGTGCCAGCAGCTCGCCGCAACATGGAACCTACGAGCAGTACTTC
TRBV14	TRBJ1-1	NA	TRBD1	CASSQEVRTGSNTEAFF	TGTGCCAGCAGCCAAGAGGTTCGGACAGGGTCGAACACTGAAGCTTTCTTT
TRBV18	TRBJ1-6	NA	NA	CASSPNTGQTNSPLHF	TGTGCCAGCTCACCAAATACGGGACAAACAAATTCACCCCTCCACTTT
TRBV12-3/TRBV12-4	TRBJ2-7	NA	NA	CASSSGRGAEQYF	TGTGCCAGCAGTTCCGGCAGGGGGGCCGAGCAGTACTTC
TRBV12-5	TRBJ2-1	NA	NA	CASGLWVGPYNEQFF	TGTGCTAGTGGTTTGTGGGTAGGGCCCTACAATGAGCAGTTCTTC
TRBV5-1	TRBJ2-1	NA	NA	CASSRGGEDEQFF	TGCGCCAGCAGCAGGGGGGGTGAGGATGAGCAGTTCTTC
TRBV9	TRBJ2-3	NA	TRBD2	CASNREATDTQYF	TGTGCCAGCAATCGGGAGGCGACAGATACGCAGTATTTT